This is a list of T cell receptor beta chains from one sample in a study of T cell responses to AZD1222 COVID-19 vaccine. Assay used: immunoSEQ multiplex PCR; TCRdb lists only in-frame clones, some missing. Here the sample spans tens of thousands of clones, just under 90% being singletons. The specimen was peripheral blood, collected on day 0 of AZD1222 vaccination. These receptor sequences come from an adult in good health. CDR3s include the opening cysteine and the closing phenylalanine or tryptophan. A D gene is named only where the DNA matches it firmly. Only part of the rows carry a size: once, few, many, or a class if the clone is expanded.

J gene: TRBJ1-1; V gene: TRBV28; clone size: -; D gene: -; CDR3 DNA: TGTGCCAGCAGTTCCCCAGGGATCACTGAAGCTTTCTTT; CDR3 protein: CASSSPGITEAFF
J gene: TRBJ1-1; V gene: TRBV21-1; clone size: -; D gene: -; CDR3 DNA: TGTGCCAGCAGCAAGGGAGACAGCCCCAGGCTATCAGCTTTCTTT; CDR3 protein: CASSKGDSPRLSAFF
J gene: TRBJ1-1; V gene: TRBV27; clone size: few; D gene: -; CDR3 DNA: TGTGCCAGCATGAATCTTATGAACACTGAAGCTTTCTTT; CDR3 protein: CASMNLMNTEAFF
J gene: TRBJ1-2; V gene: TRBV5-4; clone size: -; D gene: TRBD1; CDR3 DNA: TGTGCCAGCAGCCAACTTTTTTTCAGGGGGCATGGCTACACCTTC; CDR3 protein: CASSQLFFRGHGYTF
J gene: TRBJ2-1; V gene: TRBV6-5; clone size: -; D gene: TRBD2; CDR3 DNA: TGTGCCAGCACCAACCTGGGGGGGGACTACAATGAGCAGTTCTTC; CDR3 protein: CASTNLGGDYNEQFF
J gene: TRBJ2-7; V gene: TRBV7-3; clone size: -; D gene: TRBD1; CDR3 DNA: TGTGCCAGCAGCTTCGGGACAGCCGGTCCCCAGTACTTC; CDR3 protein: CASSFGTAGPQYF
J gene: TRBJ2-5; V gene: TRBV28; clone size: -; D gene: -; CDR3 DNA: TGTGCCACCCTGGACGGTACTCAAGAGACCCAGTACTTC; CDR3 protein: CATLDGTQETQYF
J gene: TRBJ1-1; V gene: TRBV11-2; clone size: -; D gene: TRBD1; CDR3 DNA: TGTGCCAGCAGTGGGACAGGGGGCATGAACACTGAAGCTTTCTTT; CDR3 protein: CASSGTGGMNTEAFF
J gene: TRBJ1-1; V gene: TRBV5-6; clone size: -; D gene: -; CDR3 DNA: TGTGCCAGCAGCTTGTATGGGGCTACGAACACTGAAGCTTTCTTT; CDR3 protein: CASSLYGATNTEAFF
J gene: TRBJ1-5; V gene: TRBV30; clone size: -; D gene: TRBD1; CDR3 DNA: TGTGCCTGGAACAGGGGGACTCAGCCCCAGCATTTT; CDR3 protein: CAWNRGTQPQHF
J gene: TRBJ1-2; V gene: TRBV5-1; clone size: -; D gene: TRBD1; CDR3 DNA: TGCGCCAGCAGCCCGGGACAGGCTAACTATGGCTACACCTTC; CDR3 protein: CASSPGQANYGYTF
J gene: TRBJ2-7; V gene: TRBV30; clone size: once; D gene: -; CDR3 DNA: TGTGCCTGGAGCACGGGGGTCAACGAGCAGTACTTC; CDR3 protein: CAWSTGVNEQYF
J gene: TRBJ1-1; V gene: TRBV5-5; clone size: -; D gene: -; CDR3 DNA: TGTGCCAGCAGCTTTTTTGCTACAAGAGACATGAACACTGAAGCTTTCTTT; CDR3 protein: CASSFFATRDMNTEAFF
J gene: TRBJ2-2; V gene: TRBV5-4; clone size: -; D gene: TRBD1; CDR3 DNA: TGTGCCAGCAGCAGGACAGGGTCGAACACCGGGGAGCTGTTTTTT; CDR3 protein: CASSRTGSNTGELFF
J gene: TRBJ1-1; V gene: TRBV12-3/TRBV12-4; clone size: -; D gene: -; CDR3 DNA: TGTGCCAGCAGTCGTACAGGGGAAGCTTTCTTT; CDR3 protein: CASSRTGEAFF
J gene: TRBJ2-3; V gene: TRBV11-2; clone size: once; D gene: -; CDR3 DNA: TGTGCCAGCAGCTTAGGTGGGGTGGGGCAAGATACGCAGTATTTT; CDR3 protein: CASSLGGVGQDTQYF
J gene: TRBJ1-4; V gene: TRBV3-1/TRBV3-2; clone size: once; D gene: -; CDR3 DNA: TGTGCCAGCAGCCAACCAGAGAGGGGTGGAAAACTGTTTTTT; CDR3 protein: CASSQPERGGKLFF
J gene: TRBJ1-2; V gene: TRBV2; clone size: -; D gene: -; CDR3 DNA: TGTGCCAGCAGTGGCGGGGTTTATACGAACTATGGCTACACCTTC; CDR3 protein: CASSGGVYTNYGYTF
J gene: TRBJ1-1; V gene: TRBV3-1/TRBV3-2; clone size: -; D gene: -; CDR3 DNA: TGTGCCAGCAGCCAAGAAAGCGCTAGCTACGACGGAGCTTTACTCATGAACACTGAAGCTTTCTTT; CDR3 protein: CASSQESASYDGALLMNTEAFF
J gene: TRBJ1-5; V gene: TRBV2; clone size: -; D gene: -; CDR3 DNA: TGTGCCAGCAGTGGCGGAACAGGGTTGGTAGGTCAGCCCCAGCATTTT; CDR3 protein: CASSGGTGLVGQPQHF
J gene: TRBJ1-5; V gene: TRBV30; clone size: -; D gene: -; CDR3 DNA: TGTGCCTGGAGTCGTTGGGGGGGCAATCAGCCCCAGCATTTT; CDR3 protein: CAWSRWGGNQPQHF
J gene: TRBJ2-1; V gene: TRBV4-3; clone size: -; D gene: -; CDR3 DNA: TGCGCCAGCAGCCAAGACAGGGCGAGCTCCTACAATGAGCAGTTCTTC; CDR3 protein: CASSQDRASSYNEQFF
J gene: TRBJ1-2; V gene: TRBV19; clone size: -; D gene: -; CDR3 DNA: TGTGCCAGCCGTCCCGGGGGCTATGGCTACACCTTC; CDR3 protein: CASRPGGYGYTF
J gene: TRBJ1-6; V gene: TRBV9; clone size: -; D gene: -; CDR3 DNA: TGTGCCAGCAGCGTAGAACAGGTGTATTCACCCCTCCACTTT; CDR3 protein: CASSVEQVYSPLHF
J gene: TRBJ1-1; V gene: TRBV16; clone size: -; D gene: -; CDR3 DNA: TGTGCCAGCAGCCCCCGGAGACAGTTGAACACTGAAGCTTTCTTT; CDR3 protein: CASSPRRQLNTEAFF
J gene: TRBJ2-2; V gene: TRBV24-1; clone size: -; D gene: -; CDR3 DNA: TGTGCCACCAGTGATGGGGGGGGGCGAGACACCGGGGAGCTGTTTTTT; CDR3 protein: CATSDGGGRDTGELFF